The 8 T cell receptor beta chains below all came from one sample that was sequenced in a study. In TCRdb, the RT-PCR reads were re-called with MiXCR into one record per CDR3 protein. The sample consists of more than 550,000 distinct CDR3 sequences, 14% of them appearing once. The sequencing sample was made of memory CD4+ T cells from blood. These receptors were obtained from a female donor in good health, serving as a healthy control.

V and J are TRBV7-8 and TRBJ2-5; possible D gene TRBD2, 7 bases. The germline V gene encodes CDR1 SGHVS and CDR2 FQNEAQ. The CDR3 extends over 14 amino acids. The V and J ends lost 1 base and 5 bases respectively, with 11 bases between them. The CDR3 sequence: CASSLEGGLETQYF. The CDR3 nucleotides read TGTGCCAGCAGCTTAGAGGGGGGGTTGGAGACCCAGTACTTC.

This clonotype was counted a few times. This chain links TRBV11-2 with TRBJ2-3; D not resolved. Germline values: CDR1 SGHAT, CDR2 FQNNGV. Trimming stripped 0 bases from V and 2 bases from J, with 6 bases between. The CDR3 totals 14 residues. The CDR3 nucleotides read TGTGCCAGCAGCTTAGATGACCCCACAGATACGCAGTATTTT. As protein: CASSLDDPTDTQYF.

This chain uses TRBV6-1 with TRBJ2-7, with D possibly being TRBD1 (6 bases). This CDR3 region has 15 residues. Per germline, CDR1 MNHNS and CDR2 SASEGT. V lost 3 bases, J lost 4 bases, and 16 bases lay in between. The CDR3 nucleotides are TGTGCCAGCAGTGACACGGGACACTCTCCTTACGAGCAGTACTTC. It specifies CASSDTGHSPYEQYF.

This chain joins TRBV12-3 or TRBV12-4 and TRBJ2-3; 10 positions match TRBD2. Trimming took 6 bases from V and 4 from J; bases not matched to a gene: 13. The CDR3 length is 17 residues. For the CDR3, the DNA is TGTGCCAGCAGACCCTGGCTAGCGGGGGCGTGGGCAGATACGCAGTATTTT. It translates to CASRPWLAGAWADTQYF.

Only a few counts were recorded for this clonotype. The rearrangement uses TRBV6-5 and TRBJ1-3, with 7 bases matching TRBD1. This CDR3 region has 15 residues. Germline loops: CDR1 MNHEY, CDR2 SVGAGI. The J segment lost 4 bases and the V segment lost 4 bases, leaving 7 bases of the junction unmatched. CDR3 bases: TGTGCCAGCAGTTCGACACAGGGGCCGGGAAACACCATATATTTT. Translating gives CASSSTQGPGNTIYF.

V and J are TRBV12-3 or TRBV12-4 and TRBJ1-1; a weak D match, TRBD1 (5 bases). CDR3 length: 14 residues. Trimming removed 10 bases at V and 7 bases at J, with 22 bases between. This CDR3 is CATIAKGWLGEAFF. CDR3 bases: TGTGCCACCATCGCCAAGGGGTGGTTGGGTGAAGCTTTCTTT.

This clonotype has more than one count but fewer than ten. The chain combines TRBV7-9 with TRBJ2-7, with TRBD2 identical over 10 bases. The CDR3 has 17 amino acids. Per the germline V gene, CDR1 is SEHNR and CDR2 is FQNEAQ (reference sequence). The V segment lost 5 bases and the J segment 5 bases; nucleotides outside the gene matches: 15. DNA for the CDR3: TGTGCCAGCAGCCCCCCCTATCTAGCGGGAGTGCAACACGAGCAGTACTTC. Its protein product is CASSPPYLAGVQHEQYF.

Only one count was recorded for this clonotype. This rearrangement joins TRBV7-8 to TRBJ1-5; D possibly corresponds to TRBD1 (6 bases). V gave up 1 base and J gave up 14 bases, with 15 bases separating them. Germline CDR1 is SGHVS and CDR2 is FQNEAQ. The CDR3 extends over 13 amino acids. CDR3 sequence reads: CASSLETGSWEHF. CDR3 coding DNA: TGTGCCAGCAGCTTAGAAACAGGGAGTTGGGAGCATTTT.